This TCR beta chain appears in the sequencing data of a study of shared clonotypes between healthy human individuals. Study-level background: The donors, a couple of women and three men, were aged 18 to 49. General study results and limits: A generally larger estimated richness was seen in naive subsets than in memory subsets.

It was CD45RO-negative cells, positively selected for CCR7, that made up naive CD8 cells, with terminally differentiated effector memory CD45RA+ cells excluded. Caucasian adults residing in Nashville, Tennessee made up all the donors. Template for every sorted-subset replicate PCR totaled approximately 200 ng DNA, some 30,000 T cell genomes. This table comes from immunoSEQ multiplex PCR, and its TCRdb copy is limited to in-frame clones, with some not included. The sample has about 2.1 million clones, around 93% seen once. This CDR3 region has 14 residues. The V gene's germline CDR1 is LNHDA and CDR2 SQIVND (reference sequence). V lost 5 bases and J lost 5, with 16 bases in between. As concerns this clone: Its target is unknown.

V is TRBV19 and J is TRBJ2-7; D unresolved. Material: naive CD8+ T cells from PBMCs. The source of this sequence is a man between 18 and 29 years old in good health. Some clones in this sample may be carry-over from other donors' samples. In nucleotides, the CDR3 is TGTGCCAGTAGTCCCTCCCTGGCAGGACACGAGCAGTACTTC. Its protein product is CASSPSLAGHEQYF. Together with reference TRBV19 and TRBJ2-7, the CDR3 gives the full variable domain: DGGITQSPKYLFRKEGQNVTLSCEQNLNHDAMYWYRQDPGQGLRLIYYSQIVNDFQKGDIAEGYSVSREKKESFPLTVTSAQKNPTAFYLCASSPSLAGHEQYFGPGTRLTVT.